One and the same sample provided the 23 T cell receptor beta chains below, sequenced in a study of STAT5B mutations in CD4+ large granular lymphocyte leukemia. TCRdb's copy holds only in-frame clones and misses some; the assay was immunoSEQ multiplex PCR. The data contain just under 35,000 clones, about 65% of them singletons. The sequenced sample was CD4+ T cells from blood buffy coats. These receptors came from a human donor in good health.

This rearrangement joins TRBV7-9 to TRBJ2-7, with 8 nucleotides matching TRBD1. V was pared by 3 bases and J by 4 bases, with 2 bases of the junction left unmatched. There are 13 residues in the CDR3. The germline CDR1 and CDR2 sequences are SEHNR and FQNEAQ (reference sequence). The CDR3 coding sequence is TGTGCCAGCAGCTTGGACAGGGTTTACGAGCAGTACTTC. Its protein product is CASSLDRVYEQYF.

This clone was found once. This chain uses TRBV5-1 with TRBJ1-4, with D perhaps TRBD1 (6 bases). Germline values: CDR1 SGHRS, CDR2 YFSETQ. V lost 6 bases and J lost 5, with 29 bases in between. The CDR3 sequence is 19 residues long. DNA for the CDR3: TGCGCCAGCACCAAGGAGCGATTACAGGGTTTAGGCGCAAATGAAAAACTGTTTTTT. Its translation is CASTKERLQGLGANEKLFF.

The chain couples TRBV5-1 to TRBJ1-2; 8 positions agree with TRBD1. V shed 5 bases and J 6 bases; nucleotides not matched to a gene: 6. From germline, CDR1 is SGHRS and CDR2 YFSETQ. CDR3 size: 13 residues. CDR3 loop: CASSLQGADGYTF. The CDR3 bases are TGCGCCAGCAGTCTCCAGGGGGCGGATGGCTACACCTTC.

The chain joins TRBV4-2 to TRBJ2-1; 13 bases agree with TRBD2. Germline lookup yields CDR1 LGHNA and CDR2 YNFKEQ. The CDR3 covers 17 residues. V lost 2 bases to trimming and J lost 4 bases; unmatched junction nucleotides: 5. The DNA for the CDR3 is TGTGCCAGCAGCCAAACTAGCGGGGGGGTAGGGTACAATGAGCAGTTCTTC. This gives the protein CASSQTSGGVGYNEQFF.

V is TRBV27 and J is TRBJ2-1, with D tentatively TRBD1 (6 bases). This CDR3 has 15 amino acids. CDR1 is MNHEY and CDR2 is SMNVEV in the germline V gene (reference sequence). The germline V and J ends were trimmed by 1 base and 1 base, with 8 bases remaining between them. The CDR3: CASSLWGQSYNEQFF. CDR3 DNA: TGTGCCAGCAGTTTATGGGGGCAGTCCTACAATGAGCAGTTCTTC.

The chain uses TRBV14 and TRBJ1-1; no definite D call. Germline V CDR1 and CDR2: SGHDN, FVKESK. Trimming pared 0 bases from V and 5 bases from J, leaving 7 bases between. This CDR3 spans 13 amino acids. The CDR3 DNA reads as TGTGCCAGCAGCCAAGAGGGAATGACTGAAGCTTTCTTT. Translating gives CASSQEGMTEAFF.

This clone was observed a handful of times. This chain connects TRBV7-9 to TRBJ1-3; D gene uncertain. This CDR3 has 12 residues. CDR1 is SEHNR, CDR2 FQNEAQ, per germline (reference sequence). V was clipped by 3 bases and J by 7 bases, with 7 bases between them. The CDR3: CASSLGSNTIYF. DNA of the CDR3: TGTGCCAGCAGCTTGGGCTCGAACACCATATATTTT.

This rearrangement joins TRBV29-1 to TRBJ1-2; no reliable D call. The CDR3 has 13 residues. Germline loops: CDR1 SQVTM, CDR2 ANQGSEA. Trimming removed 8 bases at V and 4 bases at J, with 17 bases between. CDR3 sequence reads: CSPRDLLGYGYTF. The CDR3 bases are TGCAGCCCCCGCGACTTGCTTGGCTATGGCTACACCTTC.

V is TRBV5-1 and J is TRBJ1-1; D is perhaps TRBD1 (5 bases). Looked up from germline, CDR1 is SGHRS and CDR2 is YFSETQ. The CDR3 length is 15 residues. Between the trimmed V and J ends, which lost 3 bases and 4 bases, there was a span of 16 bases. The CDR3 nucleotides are TGCGCCAGCAGCTATCGGACAAGCGGAGGCACTGAAGCTTTCTTT. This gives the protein CASSYRTSGGTEAFF. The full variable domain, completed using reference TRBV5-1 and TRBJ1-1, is KAGVTQTPRYLIKTRGQQVTLSCSPISGHRSVSWYQQTPGQGLQFLFEYFSETQRNKGNFPGRFSGRQFSNSRSEMNVSTLELGDSALYLCASSYRTSGGTEAFFGQGTRLTVV.

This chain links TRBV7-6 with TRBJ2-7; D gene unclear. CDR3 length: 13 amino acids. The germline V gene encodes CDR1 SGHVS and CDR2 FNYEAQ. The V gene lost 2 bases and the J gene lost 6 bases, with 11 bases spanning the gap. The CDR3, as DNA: TGTGCCAGCAGCTTAAATTTTGATACCGAGCAGTACTTC. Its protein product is CASSLNFDTEQYF.

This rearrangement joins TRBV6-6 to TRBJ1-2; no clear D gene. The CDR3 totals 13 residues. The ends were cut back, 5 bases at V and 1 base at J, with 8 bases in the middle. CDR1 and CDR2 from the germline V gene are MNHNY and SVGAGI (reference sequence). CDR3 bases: TGTGCCAGCAGTGCTGGAGTTAACTATGGCTACACCTTC. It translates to CASSAGVNYGYTF.

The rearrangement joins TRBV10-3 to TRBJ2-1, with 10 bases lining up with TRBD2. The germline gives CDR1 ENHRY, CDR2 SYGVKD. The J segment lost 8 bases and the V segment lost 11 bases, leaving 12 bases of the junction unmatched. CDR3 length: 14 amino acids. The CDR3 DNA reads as TGTGCCGGACGAGGAGCGGGGGGGCTGGATGAGCAGTTCTTC. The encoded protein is CAGRGAGGLDEQFF.

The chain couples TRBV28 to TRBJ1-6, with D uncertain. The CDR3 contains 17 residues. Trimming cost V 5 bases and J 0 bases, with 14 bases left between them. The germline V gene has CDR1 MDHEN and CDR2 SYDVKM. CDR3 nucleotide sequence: TGTGCCAGCAGTCCCCCCAGAGTGGGCTCCTATAATTCACCCCTCCACTTT. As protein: CASSPPRVGSYNSPLHF. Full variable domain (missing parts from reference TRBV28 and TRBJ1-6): DVKVTQSSRYLVKRTGEKVFLECVQDMDHENMFWYRQDPGLGLRLIYFSYDVKMKEKGDIPEGYSVSREKKERFSLILESASTNQTSMYLCASSPPRVGSYNSPLHFGNGTRLTVT.

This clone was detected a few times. CDR3 DNA: TGTGCCAGCCAATCGGGGAACTGGAGGTCTGGCTACACCTTC. Translation: CASQSGNWRSGYTF. This chain connects TRBV7-8 to TRBJ1-2; D call uncertain. The CDR3 sequence is 14 residues long. Germline lookup yields CDR1 SGHVS and CDR2 FQNEAQ. Trimming shortened V by 8 bases and J by 7 bases, and 20 bases separated the two germline ends.

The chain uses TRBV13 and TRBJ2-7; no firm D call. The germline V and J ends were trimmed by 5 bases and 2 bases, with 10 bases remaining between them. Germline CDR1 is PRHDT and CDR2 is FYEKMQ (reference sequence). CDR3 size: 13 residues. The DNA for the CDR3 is TGTGCCAGCAGCCCGAAGGGTCCCTACGAGCAGTACTTC. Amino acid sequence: CASSPKGPYEQYF.

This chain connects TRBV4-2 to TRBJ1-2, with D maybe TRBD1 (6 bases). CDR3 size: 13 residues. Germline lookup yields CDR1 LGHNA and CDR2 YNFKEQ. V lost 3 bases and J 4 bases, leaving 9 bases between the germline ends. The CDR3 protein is CASSQDSLYGYTF. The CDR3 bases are TGTGCCAGCAGCCAGGACAGCCTCTATGGCTACACCTTC.

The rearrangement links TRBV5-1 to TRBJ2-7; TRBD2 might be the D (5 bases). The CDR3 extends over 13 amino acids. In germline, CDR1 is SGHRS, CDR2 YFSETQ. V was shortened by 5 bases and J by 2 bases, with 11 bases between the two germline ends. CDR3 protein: CASSAGATYEQYF. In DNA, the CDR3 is TGCGCCAGCAGTGCGGGCGCTACCTACGAGCAGTACTTC.

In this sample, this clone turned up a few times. CDR3 sequence reads: CASSDQGLSYEQYF. The CDR3 nucleotides read TGTGCCAGCAGTGATCAGGGCCTCTCCTACGAGCAGTACTTC. This chain uses TRBV2 with TRBJ2-7; perhaps TRBD1 as D (5 bases). The CDR3 loop spans 14 amino acids. The germline V gene encodes CDR1 SNHLY and CDR2 FYNNEI. Trimming removed 3 bases from V and 0 bases from J, with 9 bases in between.

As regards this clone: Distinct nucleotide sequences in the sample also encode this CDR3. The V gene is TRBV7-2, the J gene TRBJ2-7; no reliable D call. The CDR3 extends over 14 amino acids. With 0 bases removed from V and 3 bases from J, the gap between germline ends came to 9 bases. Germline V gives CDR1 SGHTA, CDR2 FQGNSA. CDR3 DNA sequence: TGTGCCAGCAGCTTAGCGGACGGCTACTACGAGCAGTACTTC. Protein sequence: CASSLADGYYEQYF.

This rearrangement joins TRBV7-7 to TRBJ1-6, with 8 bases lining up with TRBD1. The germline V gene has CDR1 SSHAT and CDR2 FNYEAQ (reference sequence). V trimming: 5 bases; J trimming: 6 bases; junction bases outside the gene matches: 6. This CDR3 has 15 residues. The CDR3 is CASSQGTGANSPLHF. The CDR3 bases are TGTGCCAGCAGCCAAGGGACAGGCGCTAATTCACCCCTCCACTTT.

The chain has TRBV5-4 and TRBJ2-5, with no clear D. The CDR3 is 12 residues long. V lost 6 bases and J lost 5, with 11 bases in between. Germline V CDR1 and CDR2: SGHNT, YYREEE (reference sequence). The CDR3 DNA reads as TGTGCCAGCACCCGATTAGGGGAGACCCAGTACTTC. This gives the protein CASTRLGETQYF.

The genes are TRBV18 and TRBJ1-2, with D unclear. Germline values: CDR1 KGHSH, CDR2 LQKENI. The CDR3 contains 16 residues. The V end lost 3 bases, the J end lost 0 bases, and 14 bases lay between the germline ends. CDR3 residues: CASSPRNEGANYGYTF. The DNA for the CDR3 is TGTGCCAGCTCACCTCGCAATGAGGGAGCTAACTATGGCTACACCTTC.

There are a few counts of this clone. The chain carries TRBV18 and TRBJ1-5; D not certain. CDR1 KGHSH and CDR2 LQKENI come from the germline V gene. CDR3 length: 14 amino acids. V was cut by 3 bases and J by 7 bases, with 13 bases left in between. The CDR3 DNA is TGTGCCAGCTCACCGTTTGACGGCGCACAGCCCCAGCATTTT. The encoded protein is CASSPFDGAQPQHF.